The clone carrying this TCR beta chain was counted only a few times. This entry belongs to a study of T-cell memory formation after mild COVID-19. 5'RACE with constant-segment primers built TCRalpha and TCRbeta cDNA libraries with UMIs. TCRdb redid the calling of the 5' RACE reads with MiXCR, one entry per CDR3 protein. The table lists about 440,000 distinct CDR3 sequences, 15% to 25% of them singletons. Trimming shortened V by 6 bases and J by 7 bases, and 9 bases separated the two germline ends. This CDR3 is built from 12 residues. The chain uses TRBV12-3 or TRBV12-4 and TRBJ2-2; D possibly corresponds to TRBD1 (6 bases). Input material: PBMCs or a T cell subset sorted from them (not recorded which). This clonotype was obtained from an adult woman who had mild COVID-19 (a few samples of this study predate the infection). Cell type and time point are not known. The CDR3 loop reads CASSPDSGELFF. DNA of the CDR3: TGTGCCAGCAGCCCGGACAGCGGGGAGCTGTTTTTT.